This TCR beta chain was sequenced for a study of blood T cell repertoires in COVID-19. Overall study context: Spain, Italy and the United States supplied samples that represented acute and convalescent COVID-19. In each case, the material was cDNA or gDNA derived from T cells, B-cell-depleted T cells, or PBMCs.

Assay used: immunoSEQ multiplex PCR; TCRdb lists only in-frame clones, some missing. The top ten hold approximately 15% of the sample, which has about 79,000 clones, 75% to 90% seen once. This CDR3 has 15 amino acids. The germline gives CDR1 LNHDA, CDR2 SQIVND (reference sequence). V trimming: 5 bases; J trimming: 6 bases; junction bases outside the gene matches: 6. This clone has more than one count but fewer than ten. Sequencing was performed on peripheral blood. This receptor was identified in a man in his 70s with active or convalescent COVID-19. The chain carries TRBV19 and TRBJ2-2, with 10 bases identical to TRBD1. CDR3 nucleotide sequence: TGTGCCAGTAGTTTAGGGACAGGGGTCGCCGGGGAGCTGTTTTTT. Residues: CASSLGTGVAGELFF.